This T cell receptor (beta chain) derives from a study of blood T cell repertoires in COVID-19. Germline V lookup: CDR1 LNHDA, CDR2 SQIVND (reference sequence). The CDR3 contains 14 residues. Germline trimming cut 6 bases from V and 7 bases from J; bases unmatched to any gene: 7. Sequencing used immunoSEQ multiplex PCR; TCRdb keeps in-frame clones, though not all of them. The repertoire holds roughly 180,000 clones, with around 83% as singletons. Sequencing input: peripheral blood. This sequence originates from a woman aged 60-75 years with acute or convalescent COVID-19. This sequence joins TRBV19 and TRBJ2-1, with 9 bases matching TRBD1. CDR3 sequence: CASRPGQGANEQFF. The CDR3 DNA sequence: TGTGCCAGTAGACCGGGACAGGGTGCGAATGAGCAGTTCTTC.